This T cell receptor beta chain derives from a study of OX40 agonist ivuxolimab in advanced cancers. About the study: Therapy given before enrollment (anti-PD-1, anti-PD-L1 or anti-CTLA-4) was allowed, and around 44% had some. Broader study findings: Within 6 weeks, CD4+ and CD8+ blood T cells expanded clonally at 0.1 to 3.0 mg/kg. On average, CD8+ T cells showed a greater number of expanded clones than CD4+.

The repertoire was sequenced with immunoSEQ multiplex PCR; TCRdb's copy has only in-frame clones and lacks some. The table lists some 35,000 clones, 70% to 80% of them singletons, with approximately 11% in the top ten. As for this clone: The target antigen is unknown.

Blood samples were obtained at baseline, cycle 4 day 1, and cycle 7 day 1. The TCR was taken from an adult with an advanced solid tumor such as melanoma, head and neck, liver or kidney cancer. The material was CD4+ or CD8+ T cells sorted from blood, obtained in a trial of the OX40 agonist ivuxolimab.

CDR3 DNA: TGTGCCAGCAGCCCCACTCAGTACGAGGGGGGATCTTACGAGCAGTACTTC. Translation: CASSPTQYEGGSYEQYF. The gene calls are TRBV13 and TRBJ2-7; either TRBD1 or TRBD2 may supply D (6 bases each). The length of the CDR3 is 17 residues. The V gene's germline CDR1 is PRHDT and CDR2 FYEKMQ (reference sequence). V was trimmed by 5 bases and J by 4 bases, leaving 24 bases between them.